Shown below are 20 T cell receptor beta chains from a single sample sequenced in a study of T cells in women clearing cervical HPV infection. Sequencing was performed with immunoSEQ multiplex PCR; in TCRdb, only in-frame clones are kept and a portion is missing. Here the sample table reports tens of thousands of clones. Sequenced material: blood buffy coat. These receptors were obtained from a woman between 18 and 69 years old with a cervical HPV16 infection that either progressed to CIN3+ or cleared (not recorded which).

In regard to this clone: The missing CDR3 end, 3 residues past where the read stops, is filled in from the germline J gene. The chain combines TRBV7-3 with TRBJ2-2; D is perhaps TRBD2 (5 bases). Germline-derived CDR1 and CDR2 are SGHTA and FQGTGA. There are 17 residues in the CDR3. The germline V and J ends were trimmed by 1 base and 0 bases, with 12 bases remaining between them. The CDR3 is CASSLSQHSANTGELFF. Partial CDR3 DNA: TGTGCCAGCAGCTTAAGTCAGCATAGCGCGAACACCGGGGAG.

Turning to this clone: The read is 3 residues too short to cover the CDR3 end, so that end is filled in from the germline J gene. The genes are TRBV5-6 and TRBJ1-2; possible D gene TRBD1, 6 bases. Trimming took off 5 bases at V and 7 bases at J, with 18 bases between the two ends. This CDR3 has 14 amino acids. Germline loops: CDR1 SGHDT, CDR2 YYEEEE. The CDR3 is CASSSQGIGSGYTF. The CDR3 DNA, read in part, is TGTGCCAGCAGTAGTCAGGGGATTGGAAGTGGC.

Notes on this clone: Read sequence stops 3 residues before the CDR3 end, and the germline J gene provides the missing end. The chain recombines TRBV18 with TRBJ1-5; D might be TRBD1 (6 bases). CDR1 KGHSH and CDR2 LQKENI come from the germline V gene. V was shortened by 3 bases and J by 7 bases, with 10 bases between the two germline ends. There are 13 residues in the CDR3. Partial CDR3 DNA: TGTGCCAGCTCACCGCAGGGGAACCAGCCC. Translation gives CASSPQGNQP. The full CDR3 protein reads CASSPQGNQPQHF.

Note on this clone: The CDR3 extends 3 residues past the end of the read, so its final part is completed from the germline J gene. Other DNA sequences in this sample translate to the same CDR3. V and J are TRBV5-1 and TRBJ2-2, with 8 bases aligning to TRBD1. The germline V gene encodes CDR1 SGHRS and CDR2 YFSETQ. The CDR3 consists of 15 residues. J lost 4 bases, V lost 3 bases, and 5 bases had no gene match. The CDR3 DNA, read in part, is TGCGCCAGCAGCTCAACAGGGGGAGGCACCGGGGAG. This gives the protein CASSSTGGGTGE. In full, the CDR3 is CASSSTGGGTGELFF.

Concerning this clone: The read stops 3 residues short of the end of the CDR3; the missing end is completed from the germline J gene. The chain couples TRBV7-2 to TRBJ2-3, with D maybe TRBD2 (6 bases). This CDR3 is built from 15 residues. CDR1 and CDR2 from the germline V gene are SGHTA and FQGNSA. V was clipped by 1 base and J by 2 bases, with 10 bases between them. The part of the CDR3 DNA that was read is TGTGCCAGCAGCTTAGTTAGCGGAAACACAGATACG. Protein product: CASSLVSGNTDT. The whole CDR3 protein is CASSLVSGNTDTQYF.

This chain's CDR3 is CASSLGWGRGETQYF. CDR3 bases read: TGTGCCAGCAGCTTAGGGTGGGGGCGCGGGGAGACC. V gene TRBV7-6 combines with J gene TRBJ2-5; D might be TRBD1 (6 bases). Sequencing ends 3 residues short of the CDR3 end; the germline J gene provides the rest. Germline V lookup: CDR1 SGHVS, CDR2 FNYEAQ. This CDR3 comprises 15 residues. The V and J ends lost 1 base and 5 bases respectively, with 14 bases between them.

Notes on this clone: Sequencing ends 3 residues short of the CDR3 end; the germline J gene provides the rest. The chain combines TRBV7-3 with TRBJ2-5, with D maybe TRBD2 (6 bases). This CDR3 has 17 residues. Germline V gene data show CDR1 as SGHTA and CDR2 as FQGTGA. The V end was cut by 2 bases, the J end by 2 bases, with 18 bases between. The CDR3 bases that were read are TGTGCCAGCAGCTTAGGGAGTGGCGGGGCGATACAAGAGACC. This encodes CASSLGSGGAIQET. The full CDR3 protein is CASSLGSGGAIQETQYF. The full variable domain, rest sourced from reference TRBV7-3 and TRBJ2-5, is GAGVSQTPSNKVTEKGKYVELRCDPISGHTALYWYRQSLGQGPEFLIYFQGTGAADDSGLPNDRFFAVRPEGSVSTLKIQRTERGDSAVYLCASSLGSGGAIQETQYFGPGTRLLVL.

With respect to this clone: The CDR3 goes on 3 residues after the read ends, and that part is filled in from the germline J gene. The chain is built from TRBV2 and TRBJ2-7; perhaps TRBD1 as D (6 bases). The ends were cut back, 4 bases at V and 3 bases at J, with 10 bases in the middle. Per germline, CDR1 SNHLY and CDR2 FYNNEI. This CDR3 contains 13 residues. The CDR3 sequence is CASSVDRYYEQYF. CDR3 DNA (partial): TGTGCCAGCAGTGTCGACAGGTACTACGAG.

Turning to this clone: The CDR3 extends 3 residues past the end of the read, so its final part is completed from the germline J gene. The chain is built from TRBV7-6 and TRBJ1-5, with 10 bases lining up with TRBD1. The germline gives CDR1 SGHVS, CDR2 FNYEAQ. With V trimmed by 1 base and J by 1 base, 4 bases remained unmatched. There are 17 residues in the CDR3. The sequenced CDR3 bases are TGTGCCAGCAGCTTAGGGACAGGGGGTGGAAGCAATCAGCCC. Amino acid sequence: CASSLGTGGGSNQP. The whole CDR3 sequence is CASSLGTGGGSNQPQHF.

The CDR3 protein is CSAPAQQRDYDTQYF. CDR3 bases read: TGCAGTGCTCCGGCCCAACAGCGGGACTACGATACG. This chain links TRBV20-1 with TRBJ2-3; 7 nucleotides line up with TRBD2. The read ends 3 residues shy of where the CDR3 ends; the end is completed using the germline J gene. V dropped 5 bases and J dropped 6; count of bases not matched to a gene: 14. The CDR3 length is 15 residues. In germline, CDR1 is DFQATT, CDR2 SNEGSKA (reference sequence).

Worth noting for this clone: From the germline J gene comes the end of the CDR3, since the read stops 3 residues before it. This chain connects TRBV19 to TRBJ2-1, with 7 bases identical to TRBD2. The length of the CDR3 is 14 residues. The ends lost 4 bases at V and 4 bases at J; junction bases unmatched: 4. CDR1 is LNHDA, CDR2 SQIVND, per germline (reference sequence). CDR3 sequence: CASSTAGTYNEQFF. CDR3 DNA, as far as it was read: TGTGCCAGTAGTACAGCGGGGACTTACAATGAG.

Details on this clone: The read ends 3 residues shy of where the CDR3 ends; the end is completed using the germline J gene. The J gene is TRBJ2-4, the V gene TRBV5-4; tentatively, D is TRBD1 (5 bases). CDR1 SGHNT and CDR2 YYREEE come from the germline V gene (reference sequence). This CDR3 has 12 residues. The CDR3 loop is CASSLGPHGQYF. Partial CDR3 DNA: TGTGCCAGCAGCCTGGGGCCCCATGGT.

Comment on this clone: Coverage ceases 3 residues before the CDR3 finishes, and the germline J gene fills in the end. The rearrangement joins TRBV4-1 to TRBJ2-3; 7 nucleotides match TRBD1. CDR1 and CDR2 (germline): MGHRA, YSYEKL. The trim removed 1 base at V and 4 bases at J, leaving 5 bases unmatched. The CDR3 has 15 residues. CDR3 DNA, as far as it was read: TGCGCCAGCAGCCAAGGGGACAGAAGACCAGATACG. Its protein product is CASSQGDRRPDT. The CDR3 in its entirety is CASSQGDRRPDTQYF.

Regarding this clone: The observed sequence ends 3 residues before the CDR3 terminus, with the missing tail filled in from the germline J gene. The chain carries TRBV18 and TRBJ1-1; D remains unclear. The CDR3 length is 13 residues. Looked up from germline, CDR1 is KGHSH and CDR2 is LQKENI. V lost 7 bases and J lost 1, with 10 bases in between. The CDR3 protein is CASFLAENTEAFF. CDR3 DNA (partial): TGTGCCAGCTTCTTGGCCGAGAACACTGAA.

Concerning this clone: The missing CDR3 end, 3 residues past where the read stops, is filled in from the germline J gene. V and J are TRBV30 and TRBJ2-4, with 10 bases matching TRBD2. V shed 2 bases, J shed 3 bases, and the junction held 4 bases outside the gene matches. Germline V gene lookup returns CDR1 GTSNPN and CDR2 SVGIG (reference sequence). This CDR3 is 15 amino acids long. The CDR3 bases that were read are TGTGCCTGGAGTCCCAGACTAGCGGGCAAAAACATT. Amino acid sequence: CAWSPRLAGKNI. The whole CDR3 protein reads CAWSPRLAGKNIQYF.

The DNA read from the CDR3 is TGTGCCAGCAGCCAGGAAGGAGCTCTCCACAATGAC. It yields the protein CASSQEGALHND. The whole CDR3 sequence is CASSQEGALHNDYTF. This sequence joins TRBV7-7 and TRBJ1-2; D gene unclear. The CDR3 extends 3 residues past the end of the read, so its final part is completed from the germline J gene. The CDR3 runs to 15 residues. From germline, CDR1 is SSHAT and CDR2 FNYEAQ (reference sequence).

Concerning this clone: Read sequence stops 3 residues before the CDR3 end, and the germline J gene provides the missing end. The chain uses TRBV5-1 and TRBJ2-2; TRBD1 matches 8 bases. Germline V lookup: CDR1 SGHRS, CDR2 YFSETQ. V gave up 7 bases and J gave up 4 bases; unmatched junction bases: 12. This CDR3 is built from 16 residues. The CDR3 region is CASRSGQGAGTGELFF. CDR3 DNA (partial): TGCGCCAGCCGATCCGGACAGGGAGCGGGCACCGGGGAG.

For this clone: The read ends 3 residues shy of where the CDR3 ends; the end is completed using the germline J gene. The chain combines TRBV20-1 with TRBJ1-5, with D possibly being TRBD1 (6 bases). This CDR3 has 14 amino acids. Germline V gene sequence: CDR1 DFQATT, CDR2 SNEGSKA (reference sequence). V lost 5 bases and J 5 bases, leaving 16 bases between the germline ends. CDR3 DNA (partial): TGCAGTGCTGGGGGGGCGGGAAAAGATCAGCCC. Its protein product is CSAGGAGKDQP. In full, the CDR3 reads CSAGGAGKDQPQHF.

About this clone: The read gets to within 3 residues of the CDR3 end, and the germline J gene fills in the rest. V is TRBV5-6 and J is TRBJ2-3; TRBD2 matches 9 bases. Per the germline V gene, CDR1 is SGHDT and CDR2 is YYEEEE. This CDR3 has 15 amino acids. V was pared by 4 bases and J by 5 bases, with 8 bases of the junction left unmatched. The part of the CDR3 DNA that was read is TGTGCCAGCAGCCTCGCGATAGCGGGGGTAGATACG. Its protein is CASSLAIAGVDT. The CDR3 reads in full as CASSLAIAGVDTQYF.

About this clone itself: The sequence runs out 3 residues before the end of the CDR3; the remainder is reconstructed from the germline J gene. The chain links TRBV7-2 to TRBJ1-2; 7 bases align to TRBD1. CDR3 length equals 13 residues. Germline V CDR1 and CDR2: SGHTA, FQGNSA. Here the CDR3 reads CASSLGTGDTYTF. CDR3 bases read: TGTGCCAGCAGCTTAGGGACAGGAGATACC.